These 9 T cell receptor beta chains were all obtained from the same sample, sequenced in a study of monozygotic twins with inflammatory bowel disease. TCRdb derives one entry per CDR3 protein from the 5' RACE reads, leaving out DNA. The sample spans around 410,000 distinct CDR3 sequences; the ten largest clones claim approximately 2.3%. Material for sequencing was blood. Receptors originate from a human donor with ulcerative colitis or Crohn's disease, or a healthy co-twin of an affected twin (not recorded which).

This chain uses TRBV27 with TRBJ2-7; no DNA is available, so the TRBD1 call from TCRdb remains unchecked. CDR3 length: 14 residues. CDR1 is MNHEY, CDR2 SMNVEV, per germline (reference sequence). The chain's CDR3 is CASSRQGISYEQYF.

The genes are TRBV24-1 and TRBJ2-1; checking the TCRdb D call of TRBD1 is not possible without DNA. This CDR3 comprises 17 residues. In germline, CDR1 is KGHDR, CDR2 SFDVKD. The CDR3 loop reads CATSDPVPGQGNNEQFF.

This chain uses TRBV12-3 or TRBV12-4 with TRBJ2-5; TCRdb's assignment of TRBD2 cannot be checked, as there is no DNA. The CDR3 has 14 amino acids. The CDR3 here is CASSQPGLASTQYF.

This chain uses TRBV12-3 or TRBV12-4 with TRBJ2-5; TCRdb selects TRBD2, and the lack of DNA leaves this call unchecked. This CDR3 comprises 14 residues. CDR3 loop: CASSASGSAETQYF.

The chain uses TRBV19 and TRBJ1-1; the D call of TRBD1 rests on TCRdb alone, since no DNA is present to check it. Looked up from germline, CDR1 is LNHDA and CDR2 is SQIVND (reference sequence). The CDR3 has 17 amino acids. The CDR3 sequence is CASSIASRVRVNTEAFF.

The chain uses TRBV20-1 and TRBJ2-1; TCRdb indicates TRBD2, and absent DNA this call remains unverified. Germline CDR1 and CDR2: DFQATT and SNEGSKA (reference sequence). The CDR3 covers 14 residues. The CDR3 protein is CSANRGAIGGEQFF.

This chain uses TRBV28 with TRBJ2-1; the D call of TRBD1 rests on TCRdb alone, since no DNA is present to check it. The germline V gene has CDR1 MDHEN and CDR2 SYDVKM. The CDR3 extends over 13 amino acids. Here the CDR3 reads CASSDRVRNEQFF.

The gene calls are TRBV12-3 or TRBV12-4 and TRBJ1-1. CDR3 size: 12 residues. The CDR3 loop reads CASSLVSVEAFF.

The chain uses TRBV6-1 and TRBJ2-5; TCRdb proposes TRBD2, but this gene call is untestable without DNA. This CDR3 region has 17 residues. CDR1 is MNHNS, CDR2 SASEGT, per germline. The chain's CDR3 is CASRPPGLAGYQETQYF.